Listed here are 2 T cell receptor beta chains from one sample, sequenced in a study of Graves' ophthalmopathy and Graves' hyperthyroidism. TCR beta CDR3 regions were amplified from RNA transcripts. Following a first-round RT-PCR that used HTBI primers, a second-round multiplex PCR was carried out. TCRdb reanalysed the multiplex PCR reads using MiXCR and keeps one entry per CDR3 protein. The sample has under 350,000 distinct CDR3 sequences, roughly 17% seen once. The sample was peripheral blood. Receptors originate from an adult man with Graves' ophthalmopathy.

This clonotype has a count of ten or more. The chain links TRBV7-9 to TRBJ2-7; D is perhaps TRBD2 (6 bases). The V end was cut by 7 bases, the J end by 6 bases, with 19 bases between. Germline values: CDR1 SEHNR, CDR2 FQNEAQ (reference sequence). The CDR3 is 14 amino acids. The CDR3 loop is CASNTSPPGGEQYF. In nucleotides, the CDR3 is TGTGCCAGCAACACATCGCCACCCGGGGGCGAGCAGTACTTC.

This clonotype was seen at least ten times. J is TRBJ2-5 and V is TRBV11-1; TRBD2 aligns across 13 bases. Unmatched junction bases numbered 6, after V lost 4 bases and J lost 1 base. The CDR3 is 17 residues long. Germline CDR1 is SGHAT and CDR2 is FQDESV (reference sequence). The chain's CDR3 is CASSSTGLAGSQETQYF. The DNA for the CDR3 is TGTGCCAGCAGCTCAACGGGACTAGCGGGGAGCCAAGAGACCCAGTACTTC.